The 10 T cell receptor beta chains below were found in one sample sequenced in a study of CD8+ T cells in alopecia areata. As the sequencing template, cDNA was produced by extracting RNA and reverse transcribing it. The table came from immunoSEQ multiplex PCR; TCRdb's copy has only in-frame clones and leaves some out. Of around 190,000 clones in the sample, about 65% were seen once. Treatment specified: oral pan-JAK inhibitor, 5-10 mg twice daily. Material: CD4+ T cells sorted from blood, obtained at approximately week 50, from a patient treated with tofacitinib. The receptors derive from a human donor with alopecia areata.

The chain links TRBV5-6 to TRBJ2-2; possibly TRBD2 for D (5 bases). V lost 3 bases, J lost 9 bases, and 18 bases lay in between. Germline CDR1 reads SGHDT; CDR2 reads YYEEEE. The CDR3 is 15 residues long. The chain's CDR3 is CASSSDLPQGRELFF. For the CDR3, the DNA is TGTGCCAGCAGCTCGGACTTACCTCAAGGCCGGGAGCTGTTTTTT.

This clone showed up just once. The chain is built from TRBV30 and TRBJ1-6; 10 bases are a match to TRBD1. The ends lost 0 bases at V and 7 bases at J; junction bases unmatched: 6. The CDR3 contains 16 residues. In germline, CDR1 is GTSNPN, CDR2 SVGIG (reference sequence). Here the CDR3 DNA reads TGTGCCTGGAGTGTACGGGACAGGGGCACCAATTCACCCCTCCACTTT. The encoded protein is CAWSVRDRGTNSPLHF.

The V and J genes are TRBV9 and TRBJ1-2, with D possibly TRBD1 on 5 matching bases. The CDR3 consists of 13 residues. The germline gives CDR1 SGDLS, CDR2 YYNGEE. V was shortened by 3 bases and J by 4 bases, with 10 bases between the two germline ends. CDR3 nucleotide sequence: TGTGCCAGCAGCGGACCGGGACTCTATGGCTACACCTTC. It is translated as CASSGPGLYGYTF. Full variable domain (rest looked up from reference TRBV9 and TRBJ1-2): DSGVTQTPKHLITATGQRVTLRCSPRSGDLSVYWYQQSLDQGLQFLIQYYNGEERAKGNILERFSAQQFPDLHSELNLSSLELGDSALYFCASSGPGLYGYTFGSGTRLTVV.

The J gene is TRBJ1-2, the V gene TRBV25-1; D is possibly TRBD1 (5 bases). This CDR3 comprises 12 residues. Germline loops: CDR1 MGHDK, CDR2 SYGVNS. V was cut by 6 bases and J by 8 bases, with 13 bases left in between. The CDR3: CASRIQGSGYTF. The CDR3 nucleotides read TGTGCCAGCAGAATCCAGGGATCGGGCTACACCTTC.

CDR3 sequence reads: CAWSPGQGLGYTF. CDR3 DNA: TGTGCCTGGAGTCCAGGACAGGGGTTGGGCTACACCTTC. This sequence joins TRBV30 and TRBJ1-2; 9 bases align to TRBD1. V was pared by 2 bases and J by 8 bases, with 6 bases of the junction left unmatched. The CDR3 spans 13 residues. Germline V gene data show CDR1 as GTSNPN and CDR2 as SVGIG (reference sequence). The variable domain in full, completed from reference TRBV30 and TRBJ1-2, reads SQTIHQWPATLVQPVGSPLSLECTVEGTSNPNLYWYRQAAGRGLQLLFYSVGIGQISSEVPQNLSASRPQDRQFILSSKKLLLSDSGFYLCAWSPGQGLGYTFGSGTRLTVV.

V gene TRBV30 combines with J gene TRBJ1-2; no clear D gene. The CDR3 spans 12 residues. The V gene lost 2 bases and the J gene lost 3 bases, with 7 bases spanning the gap. Germline V lookup: CDR1 GTSNPN, CDR2 SVGIG (reference sequence). This chain's CDR3 is CAWSRIDYGYTF. Written as DNA, the CDR3 is TGTGCCTGGAGTCGGATCGACTATGGCTACACCTTC.

The rearrangement uses TRBV29-1 and TRBJ2-3; a possible D gene is TRBD1 (7 bases). Per germline, CDR1 SQVTM and CDR2 ANQGSEA. This CDR3 spans 12 amino acids. CDR3 DNA sequence: TGCGTGGGCGCAGGGGGGACAGATACGCAGTATTTT. The encoded protein is CVGAGGTDTQYF.

This chain uses TRBV7-2 with TRBJ2-3; 13 bases align to TRBD2. The ends lost 6 bases at V and 2 bases at J; junction bases unmatched: 8. Germline assignment: CDR1 SGHTA and CDR2 FQGNSA. The CDR3 totals 17 residues. The CDR3 region is CASSELGLAGVTDTQYF. DNA for the CDR3: TGTGCCAGCAGTGAACTCGGACTAGCGGGGGTCACAGATACGCAGTATTTT.

The chain has TRBV29-1 and TRBJ1-5; D gene unclear. The V end was cut by 6 bases, the J end by 6 bases, with 15 bases between. The germline V gene encodes CDR1 SQVTM and CDR2 ANQGSEA. The CDR3 spans 13 residues. In DNA form, the CDR3 reads TGCAGCGTCGCAGTCAATTCGGGTCAGCCCCAGCATTTT. Its protein product is CSVAVNSGQPQHF. Together with reference TRBV29-1 and TRBJ1-5, the CDR3 gives the full variable domain: SAVISQKPSRDICQRGTSLTIQCQVDSQVTMMFWYRQQPGQSLTLIATANQGSEATYESGFVIDKFPISRPNLTFSTLTVSNMSPEDSSIYLCSVAVNSGQPQHFGDGTRLSIL.

The J gene is TRBJ2-1, the V gene TRBV29-1; the D gene is possibly TRBD1 (7 bases). The CDR3 is made up of 13 amino acids. The V end was cut by 0 bases, the J end by 7 bases, with 10 bases between. CDR1 SQVTM and CDR2 ANQGSEA come from the germline V gene. The CDR3 DNA sequence: TGCAGCGTTGAAGAGCAGGGGGGAAATGAGCAGTTCTTC. Translated, it gives CSVEEQGGNEQFF.